This passage covers 21 T cell receptor beta chains from one sample sequenced in a study of T cells in narcolepsy. The repertoire was sequenced with immunoSEQ multiplex PCR; TCRdb's copy has only in-frame clones and lacks some. This sample has around 30,000 clones, with around 81% found just once. The sequencing input was CD45RA- memory CD4+ T cells from PBMCs. Source of these receptors: a human donor with narcolepsy.

The chain couples TRBV29-1 to TRBJ1-2, with 7 bases identical to TRBD1. The V segment lost 5 bases and the J segment 6 bases; nucleotides outside the gene matches: 9. Germline CDR1 is SQVTM and CDR2 is ANQGSEA. The CDR3 is 13 amino acids. DNA of the CDR3: TGCAGCGTTACGACAGGGAGAGGCGATGGCTACACCTTC. This sequence encodes CSVTTGRGDGYTF. Full variable domain (missing parts from reference TRBV29-1 and TRBJ1-2): SAVISQKPSRDICQRGTSLTIQCQVDSQVTMMFWYRQQPGQSLTLIATANQGSEATYESGFVIDKFPISRPNLTFSTLTVSNMSPEDSSIYLCSVTTGRGDGYTFGSGTRLTVV.

This chain uses TRBV9 with TRBJ2-1, with 13 bases identical to TRBD2. The junction had 7 bases not matched to a gene; V was cut back by 3 bases and J by 7 bases. Germline assignment: CDR1 SGDLS and CDR2 YYNGEE. There are 16 residues in the CDR3. The CDR3 DNA reads TGTGCCAGCAGCGGCGGACTAGCGGGGGTGGAAAATGAGCAGTTCTTC. Translating gives CASSGGLAGVENEQFF.

The chain combines TRBV2 with TRBJ1-1; no clear D. The CDR3 sequence is 11 residues long. V gave up 7 bases and J gave up 4 bases, with 7 bases separating them. Germline V gene lookup returns CDR1 SNHLY and CDR2 FYNNEI. CDR3 nucleotides: TGTGCCAGCAACTTTTTCACTGAAGCTTTCTTT. Translated, it gives CASNFFTEAFF. Together with reference TRBV2 and TRBJ1-1, the CDR3 gives the full variable domain: EPEVTQTPSHQVTQMGQEVILRCVPISNHLYFYWYRQILGQKVEFLVSFYNNEISEKSEIFDDQFSVERPDGSNFTLKIRSTKLEDSAMYFCASNFFTEAFFGQGTRLTVV.

V is TRBV20-1 and J is TRBJ2-1, with D possibly being TRBD1 (6 bases). Per the germline V gene, CDR1 is DFQATT and CDR2 is SNEGSKA (reference sequence). This CDR3 is 11 amino acids long. V lost 6 bases, J lost 9 bases, and 12 bases lay in between. CDR3: CSATQGTEQFF. The CDR3 DNA follows: TGCAGTGCAACTCAGGGGACTGAGCAGTTCTTC.

The chain joins TRBV7-2 to TRBJ1-3; unclear D gene. This CDR3 has 14 amino acids. Trimming cost V 7 bases and J 1 base, with 11 bases left between them. Germline lookup yields CDR1 SGHTA and CDR2 FQGNSA. CDR3 in amino acids: CASTPIASGNTIYF. The CDR3 DNA reads as TGTGCCAGCACCCCTATCGCTTCTGGAAACACCATATATTTT.

This chain uses TRBV6-5 with TRBJ1-5, with no clear D. In germline, CDR1 is MNHEY, CDR2 SVGAGI. V was shortened by 6 bases and J by 9 bases, with 12 bases between the two germline ends. The CDR3 has 12 amino acids. The CDR3 reads CASRTADRPQHF. For the CDR3, the DNA is TGTGCCAGCAGGACTGCGGACCGGCCCCAGCATTTT.

CDR3 DNA: TGTGCCAGCAGCCCCCCGGGGGTGGGTCAGCCCCAGCATTTT. Protein: CASSPPGVGQPQHF. The V gene is TRBV6-1, the J gene TRBJ1-5; possible D gene TRBD1, 5 bases. Trimming stripped 6 bases from V and 6 bases from J, with 15 bases between. The CDR3 totals 14 residues. Per germline, CDR1 MNHNS and CDR2 SASEGT.

The rearrangement uses TRBV9 and TRBJ2-1, with D perhaps TRBD1 or TRBD2 (5 bases each). The germline CDR1 and CDR2 sequences are SGDLS and YYNGEE. The CDR3 length is 15 residues. V was pared by 1 base and J by 9 bases, with 17 bases between. CDR3: CASSVTPGPGIEQFF. The CDR3 nucleotides read TGTGCCAGCAGCGTAACACCGGGACCCGGGATTGAGCAGTTCTTC.

The V gene is TRBV4-1, the J gene TRBJ1-1; perhaps TRBD1 as D (5 bases). V was cut by 6 bases and J by 6 bases, with 11 bases left in between. Germline-derived CDR1 and CDR2 are MGHRA and YSYEKL. The CDR3 covers 12 residues. The DNA of the CDR3 is TGCGCCAGCAGTCGTCCGGGGCCTGAAGCTTTCTTT. This sequence encodes CASSRPGPEAFF.

This clone showed up just once. This chain links TRBV5-4 with TRBJ2-1; 10 nucleotides align to TRBD2. J gave up 5 bases and V 0 bases, and 5 bases lay outside the gene matches. In germline, CDR1 is SGHNT, CDR2 YYREEE (reference sequence). The CDR3 runs 16 residues. Here the CDR3 DNA reads TGTGCCAGCAGCTTGGCCCAGGGACTAGCGAACAATGAGCAGTTCTTC. Translated: CASSLAQGLANNEQFF.

This sequence joins TRBV7-2 and TRBJ1-2; a possible D gene is TRBD1 (5 bases). The germline CDR1 and CDR2 sequences are SGHTA and FQGNSA. V lost 5 bases to trimming and J lost 4 bases, with 17 bases between them. The CDR3 loop spans 15 amino acids. CDR3 sequence (DNA): TGTGCCAGCAGCACCGGGGGGAGTCGCCTCTATGGCTACACCTTC. Residues: CASSTGGSRLYGYTF.

The rearrangement joins TRBV6-1 to TRBJ1-2, with a weak D call TRBD1 (5 bases). Trimming stripped 8 bases from V and 2 bases from J, with 15 bases between. The length of the CDR3 is 14 residues. Germline CDR1 is MNHNS and CDR2 is SASEGT. In DNA form, the CDR3 reads TGTGCCAGCCTAGGGCAGGGCCAAAACTATGGCTACACCTTC. Amino acids: CASLGQGQNYGYTF.

The V and J genes are TRBV10-3 and TRBJ1-4, with 7 nucleotides matching TRBD1. Germline V lookup: CDR1 ENHRY, CDR2 SYGVKD. The CDR3 runs 14 residues. The J segment lost 5 bases and the V segment lost 6 bases, leaving 6 bases of the junction unmatched. DNA of the CDR3: TGTGCCATCAGGGCCGGGACAGAGAATGAAAAACTGTTTTTT. This sequence encodes CAIRAGTENEKLFF.

J is TRBJ1-4 and V is TRBV6-6; D unclear. Trimming removed 5 bases from V and 15 bases from J, with 19 bases in between. In germline, CDR1 is MNHNY, CDR2 SVGAGI (reference sequence). There are 13 residues in the CDR3. CDR3 coding DNA: TGTGCCAGCAGTGTCCGACTCGCAGGAAGGGTGTTTTTT. It codes for CASSVRLAGRVFF.

The CDR3 region is CASSLASSGTEAFF. The CDR3 DNA sequence: TGCGCCAGCAGCCTCGCCAGTTCAGGCACTGAAGCTTTCTTT. The genes are TRBV5-1 and TRBJ1-1; D remains unclear. The CDR3 extends over 14 amino acids. V was clipped by 4 bases and J by 4 bases, with 14 bases between them. From germline, CDR1 is SGHRS and CDR2 YFSETQ.

This chain uses TRBV19 with TRBJ2-3; 12 nucleotides line up with TRBD1. V shed 4 bases, J shed 6 bases, and the junction held 11 bases outside the gene matches. Germline V gene data show CDR1 as LNHDA and CDR2 as SQIVND (reference sequence). The CDR3 consists of 17 residues. The CDR3 nucleotides read TGTGCCAGTAGTAAATCGGACGGGACAGGGGGCAGGGATACGCAGTATTTT. Translating gives CASSKSDGTGGRDTQYF.

This chain uses TRBV10-3 with TRBJ2-7; TRBD1 matches at 7 bases. Unmatched junction bases numbered 9, after V lost 4 bases and J lost 6 bases. The CDR3 extends over 14 amino acids. CDR1 and CDR2 from the germline V gene are ENHRY and SYGVKD. The CDR3 sequence: CAISAQQGRREQYF. CDR3 DNA sequence: TGTGCCATCAGTGCACAACAGGGGAGACGCGAGCAGTACTTC.

This clone was seen more than once but under ten times. V gene TRBV6-5 combines with J gene TRBJ1-1, with 8 positions matching TRBD1. Trimming cost V 1 base and J 1 base; bases outside gene matches: 2. Germline lookup yields CDR1 MNHEY and CDR2 SVGAGI. The CDR3 is 15 amino acids. The CDR3 protein is CASSYLDRANTEAFF. The CDR3 nucleotides read TGTGCCAGCAGTTACTTGGACAGGGCGAACACTGAAGCTTTCTTT.

The V call is TRBV14, the J call TRBJ2-5; D not resolved. CDR3 size: 13 residues. V was cut by 4 bases and J by 5 bases, with 11 bases left in between. CDR1 SGHDN and CDR2 FVKESK come from the germline V gene. The CDR3 is CASSLGPRETQYF. CDR3 nucleotides: TGTGCCAGCAGCCTGGGTCCTCGTGAGACCCAGTACTTC. Looking up the rest from reference TRBV14 and TRBJ2-5 gives the full variable domain: EAGVTQFPSHSVIEKGQTVTLRCDPISGHDNLYWYRRVMGKEIKFLLHFVKESKQDESGMPNNRFLAERTGGTYSTLKVQPAELEDSGVYFCASSLGPRETQYFGPGTRLLVL.

The rearrangement joins TRBV19 to TRBJ1-1; a possible D gene is TRBD1 (5 bases). Trimming cost V 4 bases and J 8 bases, with 14 bases left between them. The V gene's germline CDR1 is LNHDA and CDR2 SQIVND (reference sequence). This CDR3 contains 13 residues. CDR3 nucleotide sequence: TGTGCCAGTAGTACAGGAGGTCGGGGCGAAGCTTTCTTT. Translating it yields CASSTGGRGEAFF.

V and J are TRBV4-2 and TRBJ2-1; D is possibly TRBD2 (6 bases). V lost 4 bases and J lost 6, with 16 bases in between. The CDR3 length is 15 residues. CDR1 LGHNA and CDR2 YNFKEQ come from the germline V gene. CDR3 bases: TGTGCCAGCAGCCTCCAAACGCTGGGGGGCAATGAGCAGTTCTTC. Encoded protein: CASSLQTLGGNEQFF.